Below, 29 T cell receptor beta chains from the same sample are listed, as sequenced in a study of T cell changes during pregnancy in multiple sclerosis. Generated by immunoSEQ multiplex PCR, the TCRdb table keeps only in-frame clones and is missing some. The sample carries about 77,000 clones, around 91% recorded once. Sequenced material: peripheral blood, taken before pregnancy. All receptors derive from a female donor with multiple sclerosis, enrolled in a pregnancy study.

The chain couples TRBV15 to TRBJ1-2; no firm D call. Germline V gene sequence: CDR1 LNHNV, CDR2 YYDKDF (reference sequence). The CDR3 totals 13 residues. V was cut by 0 bases and J by 6 bases, with 8 bases left in between. For the CDR3, the DNA is TGTGCCACCAGCAGAGATCGTGGAGATGGCTACACCTTC. It specifies CATSRDRGDGYTF.

This chain's CDR3 is CASSYSESYEQYF. The CDR3, as DNA: TGTGCCAGCAGTTACTCCGAGTCCTACGAGCAGTACTTC. The chain recombines TRBV6-5 with TRBJ2-7; no reliable D call. V was trimmed by 0 bases and J by 1 base, leaving 4 bases between them. This CDR3 has 13 amino acids. Germline V gives CDR1 MNHEY, CDR2 SVGAGI.

The V gene is TRBV30, the J gene TRBJ2-5, with D possibly being TRBD1 (5 bases). Germline values: CDR1 GTSNPN, CDR2 SVGIG (reference sequence). The length of the CDR3 is 13 residues. Trimming took off 0 bases at V and 9 bases at J, with 14 bases between the two ends. The CDR3: CAWSVVGQGAQYF. The CDR3 DNA is TGTGCCTGGAGTGTAGTAGGGCAAGGGGCCCAGTACTTC.

A few counts support this clone. The chain carries TRBV9 and TRBJ1-1; no clear D. Looked up from germline, CDR1 is SGDLS and CDR2 is YYNGEE. CDR3 length: 15 residues. Trimming took 0 bases from V and 5 from J, leaving 14 bases between them. CDR3 in amino acids: CASSVGGTANTEAFF. CDR3 in DNA: TGTGCCAGCAGCGTAGGTGGAACAGCAAATACTGAAGCTTTCTTT.

This chain uses TRBV5-1 with TRBJ2-5, with 9 bases that match TRBD2. CDR1 is SGHRS, CDR2 YFSETQ, per germline. This CDR3 comprises 15 residues. V lost 4 bases and J lost 5; bases outside the gene matches: 9. The CDR3 nucleotides are TGCGCCAGCAGCACTGGACTAGCGTTGGGGGAGACCCAGTACTTC. This codes for CASSTGLALGETQYF.

This clone was seen just once. The chain employs TRBV13 and TRBJ1-6; D uncertain. This CDR3 has 16 amino acids. With 0 bases removed from V and 3 bases from J, the gap between germline ends came to 9 bases. The germline gives CDR1 PRHDT, CDR2 FYEKMQ (reference sequence). The CDR3 protein is CASSLGRALYNSPLHF. Written as DNA, the CDR3 is TGTGCCAGCAGCTTAGGGAGGGCCCTCTATAATTCACCCCTCCACTTT.

This chain links TRBV5-4 with TRBJ2-3, with 9 nucleotides matching TRBD2. Per germline, CDR1 SGHNT and CDR2 YYREEE (reference sequence). There are 16 residues in the CDR3. J lost 1 base, V lost 1 base, and 4 bases had no gene match. The CDR3 protein is CASSLSWTSGTDTQYF. The CDR3 nucleotides are TGTGCCAGCAGCTTGTCCTGGACTAGCGGCACAGATACGCAGTATTTT.

The rearrangement joins TRBV19 to TRBJ1-5; D remains unclear. Trimming removed 1 base from V and 0 bases from J, with 7 bases in between. Germline loops: CDR1 LNHDA, CDR2 SQIVND (reference sequence). This CDR3 is built from 15 residues. The CDR3 nucleotides read TGTGCCAGTAGTATAGTTCCGGGTAGCAATCAGCCCCAGCATTTT. It is translated as CASSIVPGSNQPQHF.

The chain is built from TRBV7-9 and TRBJ1-4; 8 bases fit TRBD1. The V gene's germline CDR1 is SEHNR and CDR2 FQNEAQ (reference sequence). V lost 5 bases and J lost 10; bases outside the gene matches: 9. The CDR3 has 14 amino acids. CDR3: CASSPRTGSGKLFF. As DNA, the CDR3 is TGTGCCAGCAGCCCTCGGACAGGGTCGGGAAAACTGTTTTTT.

The chain employs TRBV13 and TRBJ2-3, with a weak D call TRBD1 (6 bases). The CDR3 covers 15 residues. V was clipped by 1 base and J by 2 bases, with 10 bases between them. The V gene's germline CDR1 is PRHDT and CDR2 FYEKMQ (reference sequence). CDR3: CASSLVQGFTDTQYF. The CDR3 DNA reads as TGTGCCAGCAGCTTAGTACAGGGATTCACAGATACGCAGTATTTT.

This clone was observed a handful of times. This rearrangement joins TRBV7-3 to TRBJ2-1; no reliable D call. Germline V gene data show CDR1 as SGHTA and CDR2 as FQGTGA. The CDR3 has 15 amino acids. The V end lost 2 bases, the J end lost 0 bases, and 8 bases lay between the germline ends. In nucleotides, the CDR3 is TGTGCCAGCAGCTTACGACCGGGCTCCTACAATGAGCAGTTCTTC. Its protein product is CASSLRPGSYNEQFF. Full variable domain (outside the CDR3, taken from reference TRBV7-3 and TRBJ2-1): GAGVSQTPSNKVTEKGKYVELRCDPISGHTALYWYRQSLGQGPEFLIYFQGTGAADDSGLPNDRFFAVRPEGSVSTLKIQRTERGDSAVYLCASSLRPGSYNEQFFGPGTRLTVL.

This chain uses TRBV9 with TRBJ2-3, with D possibly being TRBD1 (6 bases). The CDR3 loop spans 14 amino acids. Deletions cut 0 bases from V and 9 bases from J, with 14 bases between. CDR1 is SGDLS and CDR2 is YYNGEE in the germline V gene. The CDR3 region is CASSVEGTMYTQYF. CDR3 DNA: TGTGCCAGCAGCGTAGAAGGGACAATGTACACGCAGTATTTT.

CDR3 amino acids: CASGRVNIQYF. The CDR3 bases are TGTGCCAGCGGGAGGGTAAACATTCAGTACTTC. The chain employs TRBV2 and TRBJ2-4; 7 nucleotides match TRBD2. CDR1 is SNHLY and CDR2 is FYNNEI in the germline V gene. This CDR3 has 11 amino acids. V was clipped by 8 bases and J by 6 bases; unmatched bases: 1.

V is TRBV19 and J is TRBJ2-2, with D perhaps matching TRBD2 (6 bases). V was cut by 3 bases and J by 3 bases, with 14 bases left in between. The V gene's germline CDR1 is LNHDA and CDR2 SQIVND (reference sequence). The CDR3 sequence is 16 residues long. CDR3 in amino acids: CASSMLGGSDTGELFF. CDR3 DNA: TGTGCCAGTAGTATGCTTGGAGGGAGCGACACCGGGGAGCTGTTTTTT.

The CDR3 DNA reads as TGTGCCAGCAGTTTACCGGCCAGGGGAAGTCAGCCCCAGCATTTT. This sequence encodes CASSLPARGSQPQHF. The chain employs TRBV28 and TRBJ1-5, with D possibly TRBD1 on 6 matching bases. The germline V gene encodes CDR1 MDHEN and CDR2 SYDVKM. The V gene lost 2 bases and the J gene lost 6 bases, with 14 bases spanning the gap. The length of the CDR3 is 15 residues.

The V gene is TRBV7-2, the J gene TRBJ2-3; tentatively, D is TRBD1 (5 bases). Germline V lookup: CDR1 SGHTA, CDR2 FQGNSA. CDR3 length: 13 amino acids. The V and J ends lost 5 bases and 5 bases respectively, with 11 bases between them. The CDR3 is CASSVSRGDTQYF. DNA of the CDR3: TGTGCCAGCAGCGTTTCAAGGGGAGATACGCAGTATTTT.

The chain couples TRBV18 to TRBJ1-3, with TRBD1 as a possible D gene (6 bases). The CDR3 consists of 13 residues. Germline V gives CDR1 KGHSH, CDR2 LQKENI. V was trimmed by 4 bases and J by 2 bases, leaving 6 bases between them. The CDR3 sequence: CASSQGAGNTIYF. CDR3 nucleotides: TGTGCCAGCTCACAGGGGGCTGGAAACACCATATATTTT.

This clone appeared a single time. V and J are TRBV27 and TRBJ2-1, with 11 bases fitting TRBD2. Germline V gene sequence: CDR1 MNHEY, CDR2 SMNVEV (reference sequence). The CDR3 spans 18 residues. V shed 6 bases, J shed 2 bases, and the junction held 12 bases outside the gene matches. The CDR3 is CASSELTGTSGPYNEQFF. The CDR3 DNA reads TGTGCCAGCAGCGAACTCACCGGGACTAGCGGCCCCTACAATGAGCAGTTCTTC.

The V and J genes are TRBV9 and TRBJ2-1; D is perhaps TRBD1 (6 bases). V lost 3 bases and J lost 4, with 17 bases in between. Per germline, CDR1 SGDLS and CDR2 YYNGEE. This CDR3 has 16 amino acids. CDR3: CASSGGLGGSYNEQFF. Here the CDR3 DNA reads TGTGCCAGCAGCGGGGGTCTAGGGGGATCTTACAATGAGCAGTTCTTC.

CDR3 region: CASSYSRAYGYTF. DNA of the CDR3: TGTGCCAGCAGTTATAGCAGGGCCTATGGCTACACCTTC. The chain carries TRBV6-5 and TRBJ1-2; TRBD1 might be the D (5 bases). The germline V gene encodes CDR1 MNHEY and CDR2 SVGAGI. The V end was cut by 3 bases, the J end by 4 bases, with 9 bases between. This CDR3 is built from 13 residues.

This chain joins TRBV6-6 and TRBJ2-7; D may be TRBD2 (5 bases). V lost 2 bases, J lost 2 bases, and 16 bases lay in between. The CDR3 is 16 amino acids. CDR1 is MNHNY, CDR2 SVGAGI, per germline (reference sequence). The CDR3 DNA sequence: TGTGCCAGCAGTTACCCCCTCGGCGGGCCAACCTACGAGCAGTACTTC. This gives the protein CASSYPLGGPTYEQYF.

The chain uses TRBV5-1 and TRBJ1-3; D gene unclear. Trimming removed 0 bases from V and 0 bases from J, with 7 bases in between. Germline values: CDR1 SGHRS, CDR2 YFSETQ. The CDR3 has 15 residues. The CDR3, as DNA: TGCGCCAGCAGCTTGGGTTCCGTCTCTGGAAACACCATATATTTT. This gives the protein CASSLGSVSGNTIYF.

This chain links TRBV6-6 with TRBJ2-1; the match to TRBD2 covers 10 bases. The CDR3 sequence is 16 residues long. Germline assignment: CDR1 MNHNY and CDR2 SVGAGI (reference sequence). The J segment lost 5 bases and the V segment lost 6 bases, leaving 10 bases of the junction unmatched. CDR3 residues: CASRLAGGFGDNEQFF. The CDR3 region has the DNA TGTGCCAGCAGATTAGCGGGGGGTTTCGGAGACAATGAGCAGTTCTTC.

Note on this clone: Because the CDR3's place on the DNA is in doubt, the DNA is left out and the CDR3 is given as listed by TCRdb. The V and J genes are TRBV5-1 and TRBJ1-1; no check of the table's D call, TRBD1, against the DNA was made. The CDR3 adds up to 16 amino acids, both ends counted. Germline assignment: CDR1 SGHRS and CDR2 YFSETQ. The CDR3 reads CASSAKGALEKAEAFF.

With respect to this clone: Distinct nucleotide sequences in the sample also encode this CDR3. This chain links TRBV5-1 with TRBJ2-5; 7 positions match TRBD1. There are 13 residues in the CDR3. The ends lost 0 bases at V and 5 bases at J; junction bases unmatched: 1. Germline values: CDR1 SGHRS, CDR2 YFSETQ. CDR3 sequence: CASSLEGQETQYF. Written as DNA, the CDR3 is TGCGCCAGCAGCTTGGAGGGACAGGAGACCCAGTACTTC.

The rearrangement uses TRBV18 and TRBJ1-6, with D possibly TRBD1 on 5 matching bases. The CDR3 length is 15 residues. Germline V lookup: CDR1 KGHSH, CDR2 LQKENI. V was cut by 3 bases and J by 6 bases, with 12 bases left in between. The CDR3 DNA reads TGTGCCAGCTCACCCCAGGGTTCGGGTAATTCACCCCTCCACTTT. This codes for CASSPQGSGNSPLHF.

This rearrangement joins TRBV5-1 to TRBJ2-5; TRBD1 matches at 7 bases. Germline V gene sequence: CDR1 SGHRS, CDR2 YFSETQ. The V and J ends lost 4 bases and 4 bases, in that order; junction bases with no gene match: 10. The length of the CDR3 is 15 residues. CDR3 nucleotides: TGCGCCAGCAGCCTTTCGGACAGGACTTCAGAGACCCAGTACTTC. Translating it yields CASSLSDRTSETQYF.

The gene calls are TRBV19 and TRBJ1-2, with TRBD1 matching 8 bases. The ends lost 3 bases at V and 4 bases at J; junction bases unmatched: 4. This CDR3 is 14 amino acids long. CDR1 is LNHDA, CDR2 SQIVND, per germline (reference sequence). CDR3 residues: CASSMRDRLYGYTF. The DNA of the CDR3 is TGTGCCAGTAGTATGAGGGACAGGCTCTATGGCTACACCTTC.

The chain carries TRBV4-1 and TRBJ2-7; no clear D gene. This CDR3 spans 15 amino acids. Between the trimmed V and J ends, which lost 1 base and 2 bases, there was a span of 12 bases. CDR1 is MGHRA, CDR2 YSYEKL, per germline. The CDR3 is CASSQAENSPYEQYF. In DNA form, the CDR3 reads TGCGCCAGCAGCCAAGCGGAAAATAGCCCCTACGAGCAGTACTTC.